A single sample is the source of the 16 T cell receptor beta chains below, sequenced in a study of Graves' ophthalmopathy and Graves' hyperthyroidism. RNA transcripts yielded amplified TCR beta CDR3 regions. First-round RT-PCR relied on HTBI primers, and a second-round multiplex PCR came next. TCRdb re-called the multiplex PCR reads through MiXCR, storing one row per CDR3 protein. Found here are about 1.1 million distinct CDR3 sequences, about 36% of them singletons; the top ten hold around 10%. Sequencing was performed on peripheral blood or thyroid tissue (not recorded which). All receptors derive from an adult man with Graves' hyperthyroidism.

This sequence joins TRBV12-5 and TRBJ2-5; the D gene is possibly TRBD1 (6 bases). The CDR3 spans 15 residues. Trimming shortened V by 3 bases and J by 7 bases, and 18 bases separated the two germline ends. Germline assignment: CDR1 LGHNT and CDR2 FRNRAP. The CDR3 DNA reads TGTGCTAGTGGTTTTTGGATACAGGGAGCCGGGACCCAGTACTTC. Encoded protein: CASGFWIQGAGTQYF.

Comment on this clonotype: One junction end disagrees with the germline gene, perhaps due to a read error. The CDR3, as DNA: TGCGGCGTTGAGACAGGGGACGGCGCCTACGAACAGTACTTC. Encoded protein: CGVETGDGAYEQYF. The rearrangement uses TRBV29-1 and TRBJ2-7, with 8 bases that match TRBD1. This CDR3 has 14 residues. Germline V gene lookup returns CDR1 SQVTM and CDR2 ANQGSEA.

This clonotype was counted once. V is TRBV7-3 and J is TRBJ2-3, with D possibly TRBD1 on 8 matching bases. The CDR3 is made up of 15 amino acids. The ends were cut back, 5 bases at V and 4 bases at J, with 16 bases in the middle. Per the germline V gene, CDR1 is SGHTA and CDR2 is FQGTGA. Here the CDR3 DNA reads TGTGCCAGCAGCCTGAACAGGGGGGGAGCAGATACGCAGTATTTT. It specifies CASSLNRGGADTQYF.

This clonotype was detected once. The CDR3 nucleotides read TGTGCCAACAACCCTGGACACAATCAGCCCCAGCATTTT. Amino acids: CANNPGHNQPQHF. V is TRBV7-3 and J is TRBJ1-5, with D tentatively TRBD1 (5 bases). The germline V gene encodes CDR1 SGHTA and CDR2 FQGTGA. The CDR3 contains 13 residues. The V and J ends lost 10 bases and 3 bases respectively, with 13 bases between them. Drawing the rest from reference TRBV7-3 and TRBJ1-5, the complete variable domain is GAGVSQTPSNKVTEKGKYVELRCDPISGHTALYWYRQSLGQGPEFLIYFQGTGAADDSGLPNDRFFAVRPEGSVSTLKIQRTERGDSAVYLCANNPGHNQPQHFGDGTRLSIL.

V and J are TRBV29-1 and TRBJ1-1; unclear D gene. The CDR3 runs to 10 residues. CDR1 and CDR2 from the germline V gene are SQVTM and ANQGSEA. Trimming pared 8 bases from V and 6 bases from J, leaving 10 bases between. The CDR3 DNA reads TGCAGCTTAGAGGTCGCTGAAGCTTTCTTT. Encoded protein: CSLEVAEAFF.

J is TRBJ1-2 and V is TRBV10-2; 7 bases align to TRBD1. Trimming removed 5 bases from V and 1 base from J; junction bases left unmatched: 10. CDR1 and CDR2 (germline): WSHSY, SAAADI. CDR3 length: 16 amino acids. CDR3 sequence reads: CASSLRPGQNNYGYTF. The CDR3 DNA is TGCGCCAGCAGTCTGAGACCGGGACAGAATAACTATGGCTACACCTTC.

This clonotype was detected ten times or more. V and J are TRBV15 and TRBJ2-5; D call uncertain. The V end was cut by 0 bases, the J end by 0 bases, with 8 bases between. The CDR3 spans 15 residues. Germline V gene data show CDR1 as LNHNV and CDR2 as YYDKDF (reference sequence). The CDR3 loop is CATSRDKADQETQYF. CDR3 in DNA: TGTGCCACCAGCAGAGATAAGGCGGACCAAGAGACCCAGTACTTC.

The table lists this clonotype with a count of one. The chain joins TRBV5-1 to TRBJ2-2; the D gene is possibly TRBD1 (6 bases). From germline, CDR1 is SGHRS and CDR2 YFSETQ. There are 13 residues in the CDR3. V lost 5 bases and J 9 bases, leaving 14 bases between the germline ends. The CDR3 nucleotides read TGCGCCAGCAGTACGCAGGGGTCGAGGGAGCTGTTTTTT. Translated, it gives CASSTQGSRELFF.

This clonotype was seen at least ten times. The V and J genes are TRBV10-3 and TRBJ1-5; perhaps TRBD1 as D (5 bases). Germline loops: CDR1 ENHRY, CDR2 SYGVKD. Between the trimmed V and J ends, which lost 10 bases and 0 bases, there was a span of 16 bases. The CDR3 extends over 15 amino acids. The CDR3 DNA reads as TGTGCCACCCGAAGTGGGGGAGATAGCAATCAGCCCCAGCATTTT. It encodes CATRSGGDSNQPQHF.

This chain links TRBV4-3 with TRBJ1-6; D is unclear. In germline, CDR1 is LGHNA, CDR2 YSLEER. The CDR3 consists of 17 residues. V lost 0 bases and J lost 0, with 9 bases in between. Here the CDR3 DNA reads TGCGCCAGCAGCCAAGAGATCGTCCGCTCCTATAATTCACCCCTCCACTTT. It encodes CASSQEIVRSYNSPLHF.

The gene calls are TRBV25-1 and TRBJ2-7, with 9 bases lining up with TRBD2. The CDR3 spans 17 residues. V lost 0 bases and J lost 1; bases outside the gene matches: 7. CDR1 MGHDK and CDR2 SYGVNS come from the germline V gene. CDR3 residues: CASSEYIGGRESYEQYF. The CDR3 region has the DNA TGTGCCAGCAGTGAATATATAGGCGGGAGGGAGTCCTACGAGCAGTACTTC.

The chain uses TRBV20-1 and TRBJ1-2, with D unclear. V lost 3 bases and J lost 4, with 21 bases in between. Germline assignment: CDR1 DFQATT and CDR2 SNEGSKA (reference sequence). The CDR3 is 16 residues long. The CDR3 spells CSASSAGRITLYGYTF. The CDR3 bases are TGCAGTGCTAGTTCTGCAGGACGAATAACTCTCTATGGCTACACCTTC.

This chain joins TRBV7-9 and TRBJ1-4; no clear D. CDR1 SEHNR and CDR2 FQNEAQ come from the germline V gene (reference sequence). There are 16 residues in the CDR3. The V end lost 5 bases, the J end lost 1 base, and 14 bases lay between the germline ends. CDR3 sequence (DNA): TGTGCCAGCAGCCCGCGAGAGGGCAGAACTAATGAAAAACTGTTTTTT. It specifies CASSPREGRTNEKLFF.

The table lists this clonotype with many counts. The DNA for the CDR3 is TGTGCCAGTAGTACGGAACCCCGATTGCTATATGGCTACACCTTC. Its protein product is CASSTEPRLLYGYTF. The chain has TRBV19 and TRBJ1-2; D unclear. The CDR3 runs to 15 residues. V shed 4 bases and J shed 5 bases, with 17 bases lying between them. Germline loops: CDR1 LNHDA, CDR2 SQIVND (reference sequence).

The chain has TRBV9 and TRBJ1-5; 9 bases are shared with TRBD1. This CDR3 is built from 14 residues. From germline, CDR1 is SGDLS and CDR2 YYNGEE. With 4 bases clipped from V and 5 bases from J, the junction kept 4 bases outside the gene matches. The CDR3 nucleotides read TGTGCCAGCAGCCAGACAGGGGGGGATCAGCCCCAGCATTTT. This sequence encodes CASSQTGGDQPQHF. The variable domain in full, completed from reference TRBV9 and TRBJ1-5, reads DSGVTQTPKHLITATGQRVTLRCSPRSGDLSVYWYQQSLDQGLQFLIQYYNGEERAKGNILERFSAQQFPDLHSELNLSSLELGDSALYFCASSQTGGDQPQHFGDGTRLSIL.

CDR3 sequence reads: CASKRQETQYF. In DNA, the CDR3 is TGTGCCAGCAAGAGACAAGAGACCCAGTACTTC. The chain has TRBV12-3 or TRBV12-4 and TRBJ2-5; no clear D gene. Between the trimmed V and J ends, which lost 7 bases and 2 bases, there was a span of 5 bases. The CDR3 totals 11 residues.